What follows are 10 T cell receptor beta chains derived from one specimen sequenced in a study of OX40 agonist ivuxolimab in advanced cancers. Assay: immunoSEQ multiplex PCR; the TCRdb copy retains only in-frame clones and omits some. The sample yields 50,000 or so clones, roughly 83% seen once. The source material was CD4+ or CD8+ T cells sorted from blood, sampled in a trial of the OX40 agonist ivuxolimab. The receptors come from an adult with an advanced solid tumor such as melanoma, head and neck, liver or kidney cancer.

CDR3 residues: CASSLGRGYTGELFF. CDR3 bases: TGTGCCAGCAGCTTAGGTCGGGGGTACACCGGGGAGCTGTTTTTT. The V gene is TRBV11-2, the J gene TRBJ2-2; a weak D match, TRBD2 (6 bases). Trimming took 1 base from V and 3 from J, leaving 9 bases between them. The length of the CDR3 is 15 residues. Germline CDR1 and CDR2: SGHAT and FQNNGV.

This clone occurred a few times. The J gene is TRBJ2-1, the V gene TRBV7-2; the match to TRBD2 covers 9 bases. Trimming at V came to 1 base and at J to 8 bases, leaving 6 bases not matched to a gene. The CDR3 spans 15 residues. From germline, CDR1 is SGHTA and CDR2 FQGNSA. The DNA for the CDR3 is TGTGCCAGCAGCTTAGTGCGGGAGGGCGGCTATGAGCAGTTCTTC. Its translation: CASSLVREGGYEQFF.

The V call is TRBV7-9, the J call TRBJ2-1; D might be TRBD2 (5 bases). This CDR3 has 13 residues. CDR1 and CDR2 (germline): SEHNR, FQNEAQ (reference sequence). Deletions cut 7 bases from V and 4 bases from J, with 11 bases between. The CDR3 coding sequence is TGTGCCAGCAACGCCGAGGGATACAATGAGCAGTTCTTC. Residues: CASNAEGYNEQFF.

Written as DNA, the CDR3 is TGTGCCAGCAGCCCCGACGGGAGGGGGCTAGAGGCTGAAGCTTTCTTT. Translating it yields CASSPDGRGLEAEAFF. The chain is built from TRBV14 and TRBJ1-1; 7 nucleotides agree with TRBD1. Per germline, CDR1 SGHDN and CDR2 FVKESK. Losses at the gene ends were 4 bases for V and 6 bases for J; bases not matched to a gene: 14. The CDR3 covers 16 residues.

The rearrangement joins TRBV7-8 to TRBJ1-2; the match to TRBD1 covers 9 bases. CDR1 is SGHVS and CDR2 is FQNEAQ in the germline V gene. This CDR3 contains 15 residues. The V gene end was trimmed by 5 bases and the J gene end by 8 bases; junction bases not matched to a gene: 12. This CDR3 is CASSAPGQGSEGYTF. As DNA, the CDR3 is TGTGCCAGCAGCGCCCCGGGACAGGGATCGGAGGGCTACACCTTC.

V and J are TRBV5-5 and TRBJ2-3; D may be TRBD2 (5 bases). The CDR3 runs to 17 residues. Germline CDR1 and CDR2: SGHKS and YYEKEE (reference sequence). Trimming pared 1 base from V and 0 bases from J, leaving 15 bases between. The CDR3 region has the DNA TGTGCCAGCAGCTTGCACCCAGGAGAGGGTAGCACAGATACGCAGTATTTT. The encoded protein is CASSLHPGEGSTDTQYF.

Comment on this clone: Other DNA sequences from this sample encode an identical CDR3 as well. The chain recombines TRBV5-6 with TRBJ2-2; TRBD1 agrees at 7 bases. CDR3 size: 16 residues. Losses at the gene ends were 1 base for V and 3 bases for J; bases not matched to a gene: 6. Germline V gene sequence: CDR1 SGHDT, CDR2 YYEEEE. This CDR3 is CASSLRQGIDTGELFF. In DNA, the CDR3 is TGTGCCAGCAGCTTGAGACAGGGCATCGACACCGGGGAGCTGTTTTTT.

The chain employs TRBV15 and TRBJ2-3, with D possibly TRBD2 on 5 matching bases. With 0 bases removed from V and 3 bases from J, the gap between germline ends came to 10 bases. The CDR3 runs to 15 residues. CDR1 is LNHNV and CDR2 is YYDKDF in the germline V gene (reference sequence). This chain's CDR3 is CATSRDPLGTDTQYF. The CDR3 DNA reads TGTGCCACCAGCAGAGATCCACTAGGAACAGATACGCAGTATTTT.

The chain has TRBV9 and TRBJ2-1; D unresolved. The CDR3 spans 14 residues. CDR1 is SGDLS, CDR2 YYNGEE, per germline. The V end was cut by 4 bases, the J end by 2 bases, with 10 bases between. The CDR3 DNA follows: TGTGCCAGCAGCCCCCGGATAGCCTACAATGAGCAGTTCTTC. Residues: CASSPRIAYNEQFF.

The CDR3 region has the DNA TGTGCCAGCAGCTTAGTGGGGACAGCGAACACCGGGGAGCTGTTTTTT. This gives the protein CASSLVGTANTGELFF. The chain employs TRBV7-2 and TRBJ2-2; 7 bases line up with TRBD1. The germline V gene encodes CDR1 SGHTA and CDR2 FQGNSA. V was pared by 1 base and J by 0 bases, with 2 bases of the junction left unmatched. The CDR3 runs 16 residues.